This record looks at one TCR beta chain sequence and its context. This record comes from a study of blood T cell repertoires in COVID-19. V was trimmed by 1 base and J by 7 bases, leaving 2 bases between them. This CDR3 has 11 amino acids. Germline assignment: CDR1 LNHDA and CDR2 SQIVND (reference sequence). Generated by immunoSEQ multiplex PCR, the TCRdb table keeps only in-frame clones and is missing some. Among 50,000 to 70,000 clones listed, 85% to 90% were seen once. The sequence came from a man aged 60 to 75 with acute or convalescent COVID-19. Input material: peripheral blood. V gene TRBV19 combines with J gene TRBJ2-1; D is undetermined. CDR3 region: CASSIANEQFF. CDR3 bases: TGTGCCAGTAGTATAGCTAATGAGCAGTTCTTC.